This T cell receptor (beta chain) is from a study of cytomegalovirus exposure and HLA in healthy donors. Overall study findings and caveats: Prior analysis indicated that the majority of TCR beta V segments exhibited productivity approximately 90% or approximately 30% of the time. Presence/absence analyses assumed roughly uniform sequencing depth across donors. Cytomegalovirus status was reportedly diagnosed by the classifier with high sensitivity and specificity. The study had only CMV serostatus as immune exposure information.

In the case of this clone: The antigen is undetermined.

The germline V gene has CDR1 SEHNR and CDR2 FQNEAQ (reference sequence). V lost 5 bases, J lost 4 bases, and 2 bases stayed unmatched. The CDR3 has 13 amino acids. The PCR had 60 Vbeta and 13 Jbeta primers. Sequencing was performed with immunoSEQ multiplex PCR; in TCRdb, only in-frame clones are kept and a portion is missing. The repertoire holds about 89,000 clones, about 83% seen once, with under 4% in the top ten. The clonotype originates from a female donor in good health and CMV-seropositive. Sequencing was carried out using PBMCs. The chain uses TRBV7-9 and TRBJ1-2; 9 nucleotides agree with TRBD1. The CDR3 spells CASSQGQGYGYTF. CDR3 coding DNA: TGTGCCAGCAGCCAGGGACAGGGCTATGGCTACACCTTC. The variable domain in full, completed from reference TRBV7-9 and TRBJ1-2, reads DTGVSQNPRHKITKRGQNVTFRCDPISEHNRLYWYRQTLGQGPEFLTYFQNEAQLEKSRLLSDRFSAERPKGSFSTLEIQRTEQGDSAMYLCASSQGQGYGYTFGSGTRLTVV.